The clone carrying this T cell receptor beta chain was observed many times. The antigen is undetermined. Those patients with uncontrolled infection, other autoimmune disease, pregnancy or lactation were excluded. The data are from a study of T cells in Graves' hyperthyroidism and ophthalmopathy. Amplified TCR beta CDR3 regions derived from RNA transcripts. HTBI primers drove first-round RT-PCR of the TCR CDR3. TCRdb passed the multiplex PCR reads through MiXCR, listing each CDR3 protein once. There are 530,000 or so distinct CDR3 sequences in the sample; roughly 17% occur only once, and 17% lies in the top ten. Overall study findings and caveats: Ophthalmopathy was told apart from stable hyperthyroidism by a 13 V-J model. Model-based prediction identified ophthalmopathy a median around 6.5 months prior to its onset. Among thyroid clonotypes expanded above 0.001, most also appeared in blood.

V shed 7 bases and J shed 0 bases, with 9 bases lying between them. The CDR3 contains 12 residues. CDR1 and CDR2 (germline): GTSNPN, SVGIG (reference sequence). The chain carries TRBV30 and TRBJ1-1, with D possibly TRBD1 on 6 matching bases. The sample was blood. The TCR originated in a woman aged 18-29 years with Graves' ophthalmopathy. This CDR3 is CASGHLNTEAFF. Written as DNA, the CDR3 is TGTGCCTCGGGACACCTGAACACTGAAGCTTTCTTT.